This TCR beta chain emerged from a study of cytomegalovirus exposure and HLA in healthy donors. Overall study results and limits: TCR beta V segments were, for the most part, productive about 90% or about 30% of the time in an earlier analysis. Sequencing likely generated an artifact that appeared as a cluster of highly shared sequence variants.

As regards this clone: Its antigen is currently unknown.

A multiplex PCR was run with 60 Vbeta primers and 13 Jbeta primers. Measured with immunoSEQ multiplex PCR; TCRdb has only the in-frame clones, and not every one. The data contain over 85,000 clones, roughly 72% of them singletons. The receptor was derived from a man aged 30 to 45 in good health and CMV-seronegative. Material for sequencing was PBMCs.

CDR3 in DNA: TGCGCCAGCAGCTTGGCCGCGGGGGCCAATGGCTACACCTTC. Protein product: CASSLAAGANGYTF. This chain links TRBV5-1 with TRBJ1-2; perhaps TRBD1 as D (6 bases). The CDR3 contains 14 residues. Germline V gene lookup returns CDR1 SGHRS and CDR2 YFSETQ. The V end lost 0 bases, the J end lost 6 bases, and 12 bases lay between the germline ends.